This T cell receptor beta chain was captured in a study of T cells in Graves' hyperthyroidism and ophthalmopathy. V lost 1 base to trimming and J lost 1 base, with 11 bases between them. The germline V gene has CDR1 SGHKS and CDR2 YYEKEE (reference sequence). CDR3 size: 15 residues. TCR beta CDR3 regions were amplified from RNA. The TCR CDR3 first-round RT-PCR relied on the HTBI primer set. TCRdb re-called the multiplex PCR reads with MiXCR, one entry per CDR3 protein. The table has around 400,000 distinct CDR3 sequences, 25% seen once; the top ten hold around 79%. The sample was blood. The chain employs TRBV5-5 and TRBJ1-1, with D maybe TRBD1 (5 bases). This clonotype originated in a man aged 45-65 years with Graves' hyperthyroidism. DNA for the CDR3: TGTGCCAGCAGCTTGTATGGGGGAGGGAACACTGAAGCTTTCTTT. It specifies CASSLYGGGNTEAFF.